This entry concerns a single TCR beta chain. Its antigen is not known. The record originates from a study of OX40 agonist ivuxolimab in advanced cancers. Background on the study: Ivuxolimab, an antibody acting as an agonist of OX40 (CD134), was used to treat patients. People who had prior anti-PD-1, anti-PD-L1 or anti-CTLA-4 therapy could take part, and about 40% had some. Overall study results and limits: On average, a greater number of expanded clones characterised CD8+ T cells relative to CD4+. Antigens targeted by the expanded peripheral T cells were not determined.

The method was immunoSEQ multiplex PCR; TCRdb's version includes in-frame clones alone and lacks a portion of them. The table records some 64,000 clones, 92% of them present only once. The V gene's germline CDR1 is SNHLY and CDR2 FYNNEI. V lost 3 bases and J lost 0, with 10 bases in between. The CDR3 is 15 residues long. The gene calls are TRBV2 and TRBJ2-3, with D possibly TRBD2 on 5 matching bases. The material sequenced was CD4+ or CD8+ T cells sorted from blood, taken in a trial of the OX40 agonist ivuxolimab. The clonotype originates from an adult with an advanced solid tumor such as melanoma, head and neck, liver or kidney cancer. The chain's CDR3 is CASSDVLVSTDTQYF. DNA of the CDR3: TGTGCCAGCAGTGATGTACTAGTAAGCACAGATACGCAGTATTTT.